The next 27 T cell receptor beta chains were all read from a single sample in a study of T cells in localized non-small cell lung cancer. Using immunoSEQ multiplex PCR, the repertoire was profiled, and TCRdb retains in-frame clones only, with some absent. The sample holds around 130,000 clones, roughly 90% seen once. Sample: peripheral blood, taken before any cancer treatment. The receptors were sampled from a female donor at least 60 years old with stage I lung adenocarcinoma.

The rearrangement links TRBV11-2 to TRBJ2-2; 9 bases are a match to TRBD2. CDR1 and CDR2 from the germline V gene are SGHAT and FQNNGV. The junction had 14 bases not matched to a gene; V was cut back by 4 bases and J by 5 bases. The CDR3 covers 18 residues. CDR3 sequence reads: CASSSWSRASGKTGELFF. In DNA, the CDR3 is TGTGCCAGCAGCTCGTGGAGTCGGGCTAGCGGGAAGACCGGGGAGCTGTTTTTT.

The chain recombines TRBV5-5 with TRBJ1-4; a weak D match, TRBD1 (6 bases). Germline V lookup: CDR1 SGHKS, CDR2 YYEKEE (reference sequence). Between the trimmed V and J ends, which lost 4 bases and 7 bases, there was a span of 17 bases. CDR3 length equals 15 residues. The CDR3 reads CASSRGPGVGEKLFF. DNA of the CDR3: TGTGCCAGCAGCCGGGGGCCGGGGGTAGGTGAAAAACTGTTTTTT.

The chain couples TRBV6-1 to TRBJ2-1; the D gene is possibly TRBD1 (5 bases). The CDR3 length is 15 residues. Trimming cost V 7 bases and J 8 bases, with 21 bases left between them. The germline CDR1 and CDR2 sequences are MNHNS and SASEGT. The CDR3 loop is CASNLEDRQGYEQFF. CDR3 bases: TGTGCCAGCAATCTTGAGGATCGGCAGGGTTATGAGCAGTTCTTC.

The V gene is TRBV19, the J gene TRBJ1-5; D gene unclear. The germline V gene has CDR1 LNHDA and CDR2 SQIVND (reference sequence). CDR3 size: 12 residues. V lost 5 bases to trimming and J lost 5 bases, with 7 bases between them. The CDR3 sequence: CASSLIDQPQHF. CDR3 coding DNA: TGTGCCAGTAGTCTCATAGATCAGCCCCAGCATTTT.

The chain links TRBV18 to TRBJ2-7; 11 bases are a match to TRBD1. Germline assignment: CDR1 KGHSH and CDR2 LQKENI. Trimming removed 2 bases from V and 3 bases from J; junction bases left unmatched: 3. The CDR3 contains 15 residues. Written as DNA, the CDR3 is TGTGCCAGCTCACCAAACGGGACAGGGGGCTACGAGCAGTACTTC. Translation gives CASSPNGTGGYEQYF. Variable domain in full (rest from reference TRBV18 and TRBJ2-7): NAGVMQNPRHLVRRRGQEARLRCSPMKGHSHVYWYRQLPEEGLKFMVYLQKENIIDESGMPKERFSAEFPKEGPSILRIQQVVRGDSAAYFCASSPNGTGGYEQYFGPGTRLTVT.

The chain employs TRBV5-6 and TRBJ2-7; D gene ambiguous. Germline CDR1 reads SGHDT; CDR2 reads YYEEEE. The CDR3 is 16 residues long. The ends were cut back, 4 bases at V and 0 bases at J, with 17 bases in the middle. The CDR3 spells CASSPVTRIYSYEQYF. The CDR3 coding sequence is TGTGCCAGCAGCCCGGTGACGCGGATCTACTCCTACGAGCAGTACTTC. Full variable domain (remainder filled in from reference TRBV5-6 and TRBJ2-7): DAGVTQSPTHLIKTRGQQVTLRCSPKSGHDTVSWYQQALGQGPQFIFQYYEEEERQRGNFPDRFSGHQFPNYSSELNVNALLLGDSALYLCASSPVTRIYSYEQYFGPGTRLTVT.

This clone was detected only a few times. V is TRBV7-6 and J is TRBJ2-1, with D maybe TRBD2 (6 bases). Per germline, CDR1 SGHVS and CDR2 FNYEAQ. This CDR3 comprises 15 residues. Trimming took 5 bases from V and 6 from J, leaving 17 bases between them. The CDR3 DNA follows: TGTGCCAGCAGCCCATCCACGGGAGTGGCCAATGAGCAGTTCTTC. This sequence encodes CASSPSTGVANEQFF.

This chain uses TRBV5-5 with TRBJ1-5; D is undetermined. The CDR3 is 15 amino acids. Deletions cut 1 base from V and 0 bases from J, with 8 bases between. CDR1 SGHKS and CDR2 YYEKEE come from the germline V gene (reference sequence). The CDR3 DNA reads as TGTGCCAGCAGCTTGAGCATACATAGCAATCAGCCCCAGCATTTT. This gives the protein CASSLSIHSNQPQHF.

This clone came up a few times. This chain joins TRBV27 and TRBJ1-1; 8 bases agree with TRBD1. The ends lost 9 bases at V and 5 bases at J; junction bases unmatched: 8. CDR1 is MNHEY and CDR2 is SMNVEV in the germline V gene (reference sequence). This CDR3 spans 13 amino acids. The CDR3 sequence is CASSRGLGTEAFF. The CDR3, as DNA: TGTGCCAGTTCCAGGGGGCTGGGGACTGAAGCTTTCTTT.

V and J are TRBV19 and TRBJ2-7, with no clear D. Trimming pared 4 bases from V and 4 bases from J, leaving 14 bases between. The CDR3 has 14 residues. The germline V gene has CDR1 LNHDA and CDR2 SQIVND (reference sequence). CDR3 in amino acids: CASSRRFDLYEQYF. The CDR3 DNA sequence: TGTGCCAGTAGTAGGCGCTTCGATCTTTACGAGCAGTACTTC.

The table lists this clone with a count of one. The chain joins TRBV5-6 to TRBJ2-5; 7 positions agree with TRBD2. The V and J ends lost 2 bases and 5 bases, in that order; junction bases with no gene match: 6. The CDR3 is 14 residues long. Germline-derived CDR1 and CDR2 are SGHDT and YYEEEE. CDR3 region: CASSLGGSGETQYF. DNA of the CDR3: TGTGCCAGCAGCTTAGGCGGGAGCGGGGAGACCCAGTACTTC.

This rearrangement joins TRBV7-8 to TRBJ2-7; D might be TRBD1 (7 bases). CDR3 length: 14 residues. CDR1 and CDR2 (germline): SGHVS, FQNEAQ. V was pared by 5 bases and J by 4 bases, with 15 bases between. CDR3 nucleotides: TGTGCCAGCAGCCGGAGGGGACAGTTATACGAGCAGTACTTC. It is translated as CASSRRGQLYEQYF.

The rearrangement links TRBV5-1 to TRBJ1-4, with D possibly TRBD1 on 5 matching bases. V dropped 9 bases and J dropped 5 bases, with 14 bases sitting between them. CDR3 size: 13 residues. The germline V gene encodes CDR1 SGHRS and CDR2 YFSETQ. The CDR3 is CATKDTVNEKLFF. CDR3 coding DNA: TGCGCCACAAAGGACACGGTGAATGAAAAACTGTTTTTT.

V usage is TRBV7-3 and J usage is TRBJ2-3; TRBD1 agrees at 10 bases. V lost 3 bases, J lost 1 base, and 4 bases stayed unmatched. The germline CDR1 and CDR2 sequences are SGHTA and FQGTGA. The CDR3 contains 16 residues. The CDR3 region is CASSFDRGRGTDTQYF. Written as DNA, the CDR3 is TGTGCCAGCAGCTTTGACAGGGGGCGAGGCACAGATACGCAGTATTTT.

The V call is TRBV5-1, the J call TRBJ2-5; 7 bases agree with TRBD1. The CDR3 covers 17 residues. J gave up 1 base and V 5 bases, and 14 bases lay outside the gene matches. Germline assignment: CDR1 SGHRS and CDR2 YFSETQ. CDR3: CASRPTPTGRPQETQYF. The CDR3 nucleotides read TGCGCCAGCAGACCCACCCCGACAGGGCGGCCCCAAGAGACCCAGTACTTC. Filled out from reference TRBV5-1 and TRBJ2-5, the complete variable domain reads KAGVTQTPRYLIKTRGQQVTLSCSPISGHRSVSWYQQTPGQGLQFLFEYFSETQRNKGNFPGRFSGRQFSNSRSEMNVSTLELGDSALYLCASRPTPTGRPQETQYFGPGTRLLVL.

This clone was recorded once. This sequence joins TRBV9 and TRBJ1-2; the D gene is possibly TRBD1 (5 bases). Germline CDR1 is SGDLS and CDR2 is YYNGEE. CDR3 length equals 15 residues. The V end was cut by 3 bases, the J end by 8 bases, with 20 bases between. Here the CDR3 DNA reads TGTGCCAGCAGCGCCGCCGGGACTCCCCATGGAGGCTACACCTTC. Amino acid sequence: CASSAAGTPHGGYTF.

This chain joins TRBV11-3 and TRBJ2-7; 8 bases agree with TRBD1. With V trimmed by 1 base and J by 4 bases, 6 bases remained unmatched. This CDR3 has 15 amino acids. The germline gives CDR1 SGHNT, CDR2 YENEEA. The CDR3 DNA sequence: TGTGCCAGCAGCTTAGGGTCGGACAGGGAATACGAGCAGTACTTC. Translated: CASSLGSDREYEQYF.

V and J are TRBV6-6 and TRBJ2-2; 9 bases map to TRBD1. CDR3 size: 13 residues. With V trimmed by 6 bases and J by 6 bases, 2 bases remained unmatched. CDR1 and CDR2 (germline): MNHNY, SVGAGI (reference sequence). CDR3: CASSRQGAGELFF. The DNA for the CDR3 is TGTGCCAGCAGCAGACAGGGGGCCGGGGAGCTGTTTTTT.

J is TRBJ2-2 and V is TRBV2; possibly TRBD1 for D (6 bases). In germline, CDR1 is SNHLY, CDR2 FYNNEI. V lost 6 bases, J lost 5 bases, and 16 bases lay in between. The CDR3 runs 15 residues. CDR3 sequence: CASRGTLQGTGELFF. The CDR3 DNA follows: TGTGCCAGCAGAGGGACACTCCAGGGGACCGGGGAGCTGTTTTTT.

The chain is built from TRBV18 and TRBJ2-5, with TRBD2 identical over 7 bases. V trimming: 2 bases; J trimming: 1 base; junction bases outside the gene matches: 7. The CDR3 extends over 16 amino acids. From germline, CDR1 is KGHSH and CDR2 LQKENI. The CDR3 DNA follows: TGTGCCAGCTCACCAGGGGCGGGAGTAGGCCAAGAGACCCAGTACTTC. Its translation: CASSPGAGVGQETQYF. The full variable domain, in which reference TRBV18 and TRBJ2-5 provide the parts outside the CDR3, is NAGVMQNPRHLVRRRGQEARLRCSPMKGHSHVYWYRQLPEEGLKFMVYLQKENIIDESGMPKERFSAEFPKEGPSILRIQQVVRGDSAAYFCASSPGAGVGQETQYFGPGTRLLVL.

The genes are TRBV20-1 and TRBJ2-3; D is undetermined. In germline, CDR1 is DFQATT, CDR2 SNEGSKA (reference sequence). The ends were cut back, 6 bases at V and 5 bases at J, with 9 bases in the middle. The CDR3 covers 11 residues. The DNA of the CDR3 is TGCAGTGCCCATCATATAGATACGCAGTATTTT. It is translated as CSAHHIDTQYF.

The V call is TRBV29-1, the J call TRBJ2-5, with TRBD2 matching over 9 bases. Germline-derived CDR1 and CDR2 are SQVTM and ANQGSEA. The CDR3 spans 13 residues. V shed 4 bases and J 5 bases; nucleotides not matched to a gene: 5. The CDR3 coding sequence is TGCAGCGTTGCCCCTAGCGGGACTGAGACCCAGTACTTC. Amino acid sequence: CSVAPSGTETQYF. Complete variable domain (other parts from reference TRBV29-1 and TRBJ2-5): SAVISQKPSRDICQRGTSLTIQCQVDSQVTMMFWYRQQPGQSLTLIATANQGSEATYESGFVIDKFPISRPNLTFSTLTVSNMSPEDSSIYLCSVAPSGTETQYFGPGTRLLVL.

The V call is TRBV7-8, the J call TRBJ2-1; the D is unclear. V was clipped by 1 base and J by 14 bases, with 15 bases between them. CDR3 length equals 13 residues. Per germline, CDR1 SGHVS and CDR2 FQNEAQ. The CDR3 spells CASSLVVLSRKFF. The CDR3 DNA reads TGTGCCAGCAGCTTAGTGGTCCTCAGTAGGAAGTTCTTC.

This clone is a singleton in its sample. The rearrangement links TRBV10-3 to TRBJ1-1; 11 nucleotides agree with TRBD1. Germline trimming cut 6 bases from V and 4 bases from J; bases unmatched to any gene: 7. The CDR3 has 15 residues. From germline, CDR1 is ENHRY and CDR2 SYGVKD. In DNA form, the CDR3 reads TGTGCCATCAGGGCGGGACAGGGGGATGGCACTGAAGCTTTCTTT. This sequence encodes CAIRAGQGDGTEAFF.

This clone has just a few counts. This chain uses TRBV9 with TRBJ1-4; maybe TRBD1 (6 bases). Between the trimmed V and J ends, which lost 2 bases and 7 bases, there was a span of 15 bases. The V gene's germline CDR1 is SGDLS and CDR2 YYNGEE. The CDR3 is 15 amino acids. The CDR3 DNA reads TGTGCCAGCAGCGTTTTTACGGGGGCCAGTGAAAAACTGTTTTTT. As protein: CASSVFTGASEKLFF.

This chain joins TRBV4-1 and TRBJ1-4; 10 bases align to TRBD1. CDR1 MGHRA and CDR2 YSYEKL come from the germline V gene. The ends lost 0 bases at V and 7 bases at J; junction bases unmatched: 8. The CDR3 has 17 residues. The DNA of the CDR3 is TGCGCCAGCAGCCAAGATCAGACAGGGGGCAGTGGTGAAAAACTGTTTTTT. It specifies CASSQDQTGGSGEKLFF.

This sequence joins TRBV7-3 and TRBJ2-2; possibly TRBD1 for D (5 bases). V gave up 2 bases and J gave up 5 bases, with 12 bases separating them. The CDR3 is made up of 15 amino acids. Germline values: CDR1 SGHTA, CDR2 FQGTGA. The CDR3 region has the DNA TGTGCCAGCAGCTTAGTAGGGGCCTCGACCGGGGAGCTGTTTTTT. Residues: CASSLVGASTGELFF.